The TCR beta chain under discussion was sequenced for a study of control samples from healthy donors and cancer patients. Clones were read by immunoSEQ multiplex PCR, and TCRdb kept only the in-frame ones, dropping some. There are some 70,000 clones in the sample; nearly 85% occur only once, and 15% to 19% lies in the top ten. This clone was seen only once. The sample contains more than one DNA sequence encoding this CDR3. This CDR3 spans 14 amino acids. Germline CDR1 is MNHEY and CDR2 is SVGAGI. V gave up 6 bases and J gave up 3 bases; unmatched junction bases: 4. The receptor was derived from a man between 60 and 75 years old in good health. Material for sequencing was blood. The chain joins TRBV6-5 to TRBJ1-4; 7 nucleotides align to TRBD1. CDR3 loop: CASRRGQANEKLFF. Written as DNA, the CDR3 is TGTGCCAGCAGACGCGGACAGGCTAATGAAAAACTGTTTTTT.